A single sample is the source of the 21 T cell receptor beta chains below, sequenced in a study of blood T cell repertoires in COVID-19. Repertoires were generated with immunoSEQ multiplex PCR, while TCRdb's copy carries only in-frame clones and drops some. The data show fewer than 450,000 clones, with over 70% seen just once and nearly 6.5% held by the top ten. Sequencing was done on a sample of peripheral blood. The receptors derive from a woman aged 50 to 60 with COVID-19, enrolled during active disease.

This rearrangement joins TRBV9 to TRBJ2-7; 8 positions match TRBD2. CDR1 and CDR2 from the germline V gene are SGDLS and YYNGEE. The CDR3 loop spans 15 amino acids. With 0 bases clipped from V and 5 bases from J, the junction kept 7 bases outside the gene matches. This CDR3 reads CASSVETSGLNEQYF. In nucleotides, the CDR3 is TGTGCCAGCAGCGTAGAAACTAGCGGTCTCAACGAGCAGTACTTC.

The chain joins TRBV21-1 to TRBJ2-5; TRBD1, the D gene given by the table, was not confirmed from the DNA. TRBV21-1 is a listed pseudogene. The CDR3 is 17 amino acids. The CDR3 region has the DNA TGTGCCAGCAGCAAAGAACGGGAGAGGGGGCGCCAAGAGACCCAGTACTTC. Translated, it gives CASSKERERGRQETQYF.

The J gene is TRBJ2-3, the V gene TRBV7-2; no clear D gene. The CDR3 consists of 13 residues. Germline CDR1 is SGHTA and CDR2 is FQGNSA. V shed 5 bases and J shed 3 bases, with 9 bases lying between them. The CDR3 bases are TGTGCCAGCAGCCCCCCCGGTACAGATACGCAGTATTTT. It codes for CASSPPGTDTQYF.

This clone has only one observation. This chain joins TRBV9 and TRBJ2-1; 11 bases are shared with TRBD2. The CDR3 is 15 residues long. Germline loops: CDR1 SGDLS, CDR2 YYNGEE. The J segment lost 7 bases and the V segment lost 0 bases, leaving 3 bases of the junction unmatched. The CDR3: CASSVVTSGSNEQFF. CDR3 bases: TGTGCCAGCAGCGTAGTCACTAGCGGGAGTAATGAGCAGTTCTTC.

This chain links TRBV11-3 with TRBJ2-7; the D gene is possibly TRBD1 (6 bases). The CDR3 length is 16 residues. The V and J ends lost 5 bases and 3 bases respectively, with 20 bases between them. Germline assignment: CDR1 SGHNT and CDR2 YENEEA. The DNA of the CDR3 is TGTGCCAGCAGCCCCTTCCTGGGGGCCCCACACTACGAGCAGTACTTC. Protein sequence: CASSPFLGAPHYEQYF.

This chain uses TRBV27 with TRBJ2-7; 9 nucleotides align to TRBD2. CDR1 is MNHEY and CDR2 is SMNVEV in the germline V gene (reference sequence). This CDR3 contains 14 residues. V dropped 6 bases and J dropped 3; count of bases not matched to a gene: 6. This CDR3 is CASRPSGKGYEQYF. The DNA of the CDR3 is TGTGCCAGCAGACCTAGCGGGAAAGGCTACGAGCAGTACTTC.

The chain employs TRBV18 and TRBJ2-1, with a possible D match to TRBD2 (6 bases). The V gene's germline CDR1 is KGHSH and CDR2 LQKENI. The CDR3 totals 16 residues. V was clipped by 3 bases and J by 4 bases, with 16 bases between them. The CDR3 bases are TGTGCCAGCTCACCTCAGCGGGTGATATCTTACAATGAGCAGTTCTTC. Translated, it gives CASSPQRVISYNEQFF.

The genes are TRBV3-1 (or the pseudogene TRBV3-2) and TRBJ2-1; the match to TRBD2 covers 12 bases. The trim removed 5 bases at V and 4 bases at J, leaving 9 bases unmatched. The length of the CDR3 is 17 residues. Germline V lookup: CDR1 LGHDT, CDR2 YNNKEL (reference sequence). CDR3 nucleotide sequence: TGTGCCAGCAGCTCTAGCGGGAGGGCCGGGGTATACAATGAGCAGTTCTTC. Translation: CASSSSGRAGVYNEQFF.

The chain couples TRBV5-1 to TRBJ2-7, with 11 bases matching TRBD2. Germline lookup yields CDR1 SGHRS and CDR2 YFSETQ. This CDR3 region has 17 residues. J was trimmed by 9 bases and V by 1 base; bases with no gene match: 15. The CDR3 DNA reads TGCGCCAGCAGCTTGATCTCCACTAGCGGGGGATCAGGTGGGCAGTACTTC. Protein: CASSLISTSGGSGGQYF.

The J gene is TRBJ1-5, the V gene TRBV30; a possible D gene is TRBD1 (6 bases). The ends were cut back, 1 base at V and 6 bases at J, with 19 bases in the middle. The germline gives CDR1 GTSNPN, CDR2 SVGIG (reference sequence). This CDR3 spans 16 amino acids. CDR3 protein: CAWSGQGRGLGQPQHF. The CDR3 nucleotides are TGTGCCTGGAGTGGGCAGGGGAGGGGGTTAGGTCAGCCCCAGCATTTT.

V gene TRBV5-1 combines with J gene TRBJ1-6; D may be TRBD1 (6 bases). The length of the CDR3 is 15 residues. Germline V gene lookup returns CDR1 SGHRS and CDR2 YFSETQ. V lost 3 bases to trimming and J lost 7 bases, with 14 bases between them. CDR3 coding DNA: TGCGCCAGCAGCTATGCAGGGGCTGGAAATTCACCCCTCCACTTT. Its translation is CASSYAGAGNSPLHF.

The chain carries TRBV6-5 and TRBJ2-7, with 8 bases fitting TRBD2. V dropped 5 bases and J dropped 2; count of bases not matched to a gene: 5. Germline CDR1 and CDR2: MNHEY and SVGAGI. The CDR3 extends over 14 amino acids. CDR3 sequence reads: CASSLIAGPYEQYF. The CDR3 DNA follows: TGTGCCAGCAGTCTAATAGCGGGACCCTACGAGCAGTACTTC.

The CDR3 loop is CASSVYGAGIAGANVLTF. The CDR3 coding sequence is TGTGCCAGCAGTGTGTATGGGGCAGGTATCGCGGGGGCCAACGTCCTGACTTTC. The V call is TRBV6-1, the J call TRBJ2-6, with a weak D call TRBD1 (5 bases). Trimming pared 4 bases from V and 4 bases from J, leaving 20 bases between. CDR1 and CDR2 (germline): MNHNS, SASEGT. The CDR3 loop spans 18 amino acids.

The chain recombines TRBV27 with TRBJ2-7, with D possibly being TRBD1 (6 bases). Germline CDR1 and CDR2: MNHEY and SMNVEV (reference sequence). Trimming took off 6 bases at V and 4 bases at J, with 19 bases between the two ends. The CDR3 covers 15 residues. Here the CDR3 reads CASRRGHLEWYEQYF. DNA for the CDR3: TGTGCCAGCAGGAGGGGACACCTCGAGTGGTACGAGCAGTACTTC.

The chain carries TRBV2 and TRBJ2-1; 7 bases line up with TRBD1. Germline V CDR1 and CDR2: SNHLY, FYNNEI. This CDR3 comprises 12 residues. Trimming removed 6 bases from V and 6 bases from J; junction bases left unmatched: 2. For the CDR3, the DNA is TGTGCCAGCAGCAGGGACAGCAATGAGCAGTTCTTC. This sequence encodes CASSRDSNEQFF.

V gene TRBV9 combines with J gene TRBJ1-1; perhaps TRBD1 as D (6 bases). Per germline, CDR1 SGDLS and CDR2 YYNGEE. The CDR3 consists of 14 residues. The V end lost 2 bases, the J end lost 1 base, and 9 bases lay between the germline ends. CDR3 DNA: TGTGCCAGCAGCGTTCAGGGGAAGAACACTGAAGCTTTCTTT. Encoded protein: CASSVQGKNTEAFF.

In this sample, this clone turned up once. CDR3 bases: TGTGCCAGCAGCCAAGACGTACCGGGACAGGGACCTTATAATTCACCCCTCCACTTT. It is translated as CASSQDVPGQGPYNSPLHF. This chain joins TRBV4-2 and TRBJ1-6; TRBD1 agrees at 9 bases. This CDR3 comprises 19 residues. Trimming removed 0 bases from V and 4 bases from J; junction bases left unmatched: 10. Germline lookup yields CDR1 LGHNA and CDR2 YNFKEQ.

The V gene is TRBV19, the J gene TRBJ2-7; 12 bases agree with TRBD2. The CDR3 is 16 amino acids. Trimming at V came to 3 bases and at J to 7 bases, leaving 10 bases not matched to a gene. Germline CDR1 and CDR2: LNHDA and SQIVND (reference sequence). The CDR3 nucleotides read TGTGCCAGTAGTATGCAACTAGCGGGAGGAGGAGGTGAGCAGTACTTC. Amino acid sequence: CASSMQLAGGGGEQYF.

This sequence joins TRBV27 and TRBJ2-7, with 10 bases matching TRBD1. Germline values: CDR1 MNHEY, CDR2 SMNVEV (reference sequence). The CDR3 totals 18 residues. V shed 2 bases, J shed 2 bases, and the junction held 12 bases outside the gene matches. The CDR3 nucleotides read TGTGCCAGCAGTTTACGGCCCCTAGGGACAGGGGTACCCTACGAGCAGTACTTC. Its translation: CASSLRPLGTGVPYEQYF.

The chain recombines TRBV30 with TRBJ2-1; 9 bases agree with TRBD2. The trim removed 2 bases at V and 6 bases at J, leaving 8 bases unmatched. The CDR3 spans 15 residues. Germline assignment: CDR1 GTSNPN and CDR2 SVGIG (reference sequence). CDR3 coding DNA: TGTGCCTGGAGTATAGCGGGAGCGTTGATCAATGAGCAGTTCTTC. This codes for CAWSIAGALINEQFF.

The chain employs TRBV13 and TRBJ2-5; 7 bases fit TRBD1. This CDR3 region has 18 residues. The J segment lost 5 bases and the V segment lost 6 bases, leaving 21 bases of the junction unmatched. Germline V gene lookup returns CDR1 PRHDT and CDR2 FYEKMQ (reference sequence). CDR3 nucleotide sequence: TGTGCCAGCAGAAGGCGGTCCGGGACAGAATCGCGTGGCGAGACCCAGTACTTC. It specifies CASRRRSGTESRGETQYF.